The text below deals with one T cell receptor (beta chain). This record comes from a study of T cell repertoires in cytomegalovirus infection. Overall study: An indication of both CMV infection and matching HLA type came from public TCR beta signatures.

MiXCR, run by TCRdb on the reads, gives a single entry per CDR3 protein. The repertoire includes under 250,000 distinct CDR3 sequences, over 9% of them detected once, and approximately 1.6% sits in the top ten. The CDR3 covers 14 residues. Germline CDR1 reads KGHDR; CDR2 reads SFDVKD. J was trimmed by 3 bases and V by 4 bases; bases with no gene match: 5. This chain connects TRBV24-1 to TRBJ2-7, with 7 bases matching TRBD2. This TCR was recovered from a human donor in good health (CMV status not recorded). Some clones in this sample may be carry-over from other donors' samples. What was sequenced was PBMCs. The CDR3 nucleotides are TGTGCCACCAGTGAGTCCGGGACTAACTACGAGCAGTACTTC. Protein: CATSESGTNYEQYF.